The rows below give T cell receptor beta chains drawn from one sample of a study of a mutant IDH1 vaccine in newly diagnosed glioma. Repertoires were generated with immunoSEQ multiplex PCR, while TCRdb's copy carries only in-frame clones and drops some. The sample consists of about 21,000 clones, around 85% of them appearing once. The specimen comprised PBMCs, sampled from a glioma patient treated with radiotherapy, temozolomide or both. These receptors were obtained from a man aged 40-55 years with glioma. Each CDR3 is given with its conserved first and last residue. D genes are given only for firm matches. Clone sizes are given selectively: once, few, many, or a class where the clone is expanded.

-,TRBJ1-5,TRBV6-4,-,CASSISSNQPQHF,TGTGCCAGTAGTATTTCTAGCAATCAGCCCCAGCATTTT
-,TRBJ1-1,TRBV7-2,-,CASSLEGFTEAFF,TGTGCCAGCAGCTTAGAGGGGTTCACTGAAGCTTTCTTT
-,TRBJ1-1,TRBV5-1,-,CASSLGGNTEAFF,TGCGCCAGCAGCTTAGGTGGGAACACTGAAGCTTTCTTT
TRBD1,TRBJ1-1,TRBV5-1,-,CASSSRPGGELIRTEAFF,TGCGCCAGCAGCTCCCGTCCAGGGGGAGAATTAATTCGCACTGAAGCTTTCTTT
-,TRBJ2-2,TRBV19,-,CASIPHYRGGTGELFF,TGTGCCAGTATCCCCCATTACAGGGGAGGAACCGGGGAGCTGTTTTTT
-,TRBJ1-6,TRBV30,-,CAWSVLGFSYNSPLHF,TGTGCCTGGAGTGTACTGGGGTTCTCCTATAATTCACCCCTCCACTTT
-,TRBJ1-1,TRBV10-3,once,CAISESIGAGGAEAFF,TGTGCCATCAGTGAGTCAATCGGGGCGGGAGGGGCTGAAGCTTTCTTT
-,TRBJ2-2,TRBV30,-,CAWSVAGRVSGTGELFF,TGTGCCTGGAGTGTAGCCGGTAGGGTGTCGGGGACCGGGGAGCTGTTTTTT
-,TRBJ2-1,TRBV5-1,few,CASGISGSFHNEQFF,TGCGCCAGCGGCATAAGCGGATCTTTCCACAATGAGCAGTTCTTC
TRBD1,TRBJ1-6,TRBV6-5,-,CASSGTGGFSPLHF,TGTGCCAGCAGTGGTACAGGGGGCTTTTCACCCCTCCACTTT
-,TRBJ1-1,TRBV7-9,-,CASSLIVNTEAFF,TGTGCCAGCAGTTTAATAGTGAACACTGAAGCTTTCTTT
-,TRBJ2-5,TRBV6-5,-,CASSHGETQYF,TGTGCCAGCAGTCATGGCGAGACCCAGTACTTC
-,TRBJ2-3,TRBV10-3,-,CAIKGSFSTDTQYF,TGTGCCATCAAGGGCTCCTTTAGCACAGATACGCAGTATTTT
-,TRBJ1-2,TRBV30,-,CAWGQPYGYTF,TGTGCCTGGGGACAGCCCTATGGCTACACCTTC
TRBD1,TRBJ1-3,TRBV6-5,-,CASREGARNTIYF,TGTGCCAGCAGAGAGGGGGCAAGAAACACCATATATTTT
-,TRBJ1-1,TRBV5-1,once,CASSFGTTDTEAFF,TGCGCCAGCAGCTTCGGGACAACAGACACTGAAGCTTTCTTT
-,TRBJ2-3,TRBV15,-,CATSRDYPDTQYF,TGTGCCACCAGCAGAGATTATCCAGATACGCAGTATTTT
-,TRBJ2-1,TRBV5-1,once,CASSLAPGRADYNEQFF,TGCGCCAGCAGCTTAGCCCCGGGGCGGGCCGACTACAATGAGCAGTTCTTC
-,TRBJ1-4,TRBV29-1,-,CSVHKVGDSNEKLFF,TGCAGCGTCCATAAGGTTGGGGACTCGAATGAAAAACTGTTTTTT
-,TRBJ1-2,TRBV29-1,medium-sized,CSVGRLQEGGYTF,TGCAGCGTCGGACGGCTGCAGGAGGGTGGCTACACCTTC
TRBD1,TRBJ1-4,TRBV6-1,-,CASTLGTEEKLFF,TGTGCCAGCACCCTGGGGACAGAGGAAAAACTGTTTTTT
-,TRBJ2-4,TRBV7-9,-,CASSFGASLIQYF,TGTGCCAGCAGCTTCGGGGCTTCATTAATTCAGTACTTC
TRBD1,TRBJ1-1,TRBV9,-,CASSERDRVRGNTEAFF,TGTGCCAGCAGCGAGCGGGACAGGGTCAGAGGAAACACTGAAGCTTTCTTT
-,TRBJ2-2,TRBV2,-,CASRRGNTGELFF,TGTGCCAGCAGGAGAGGGAACACCGGGGAGCTGTTTTTT
-,TRBJ2-5,TRBV25-1,-,CASSEQGRETQYF,TGTGCCAGCAGTGAGCAGGGACGGGAGACCCAGTACTTC
TRBD1,TRBJ2-5,TRBV4-2,-,CASSQERGGEGETQYF,TGTGCCAGCAGCCAAGAACGAGGGGGCGAGGGAGAGACCCAGTACTTC
TRBD1,TRBJ1-2,TRBV9,-,CASSVGTGGNGYTF,TGTGCCAGCAGCGTCGGGACAGGGGGAAATGGCTACACCTTC
-,TRBJ1-2,TRBV7-9,once,CASSLYDGYTF,TGTGCCAGCAGCTTATACGATGGCTACACCTTC
-,TRBJ2-3,TRBV7-7,-,CASSTPRDLNTDTQYF,TGTGCCAGCAGCACACCCCGGGACTTAAACACAGATACGCAGTATTTT
TRBD1,TRBJ1-3,TRBV10-3,-,CAISETGGSGNTIYF,TGTGCCATCAGTGAGACAGGGGGCTCTGGAAACACCATATATTTT